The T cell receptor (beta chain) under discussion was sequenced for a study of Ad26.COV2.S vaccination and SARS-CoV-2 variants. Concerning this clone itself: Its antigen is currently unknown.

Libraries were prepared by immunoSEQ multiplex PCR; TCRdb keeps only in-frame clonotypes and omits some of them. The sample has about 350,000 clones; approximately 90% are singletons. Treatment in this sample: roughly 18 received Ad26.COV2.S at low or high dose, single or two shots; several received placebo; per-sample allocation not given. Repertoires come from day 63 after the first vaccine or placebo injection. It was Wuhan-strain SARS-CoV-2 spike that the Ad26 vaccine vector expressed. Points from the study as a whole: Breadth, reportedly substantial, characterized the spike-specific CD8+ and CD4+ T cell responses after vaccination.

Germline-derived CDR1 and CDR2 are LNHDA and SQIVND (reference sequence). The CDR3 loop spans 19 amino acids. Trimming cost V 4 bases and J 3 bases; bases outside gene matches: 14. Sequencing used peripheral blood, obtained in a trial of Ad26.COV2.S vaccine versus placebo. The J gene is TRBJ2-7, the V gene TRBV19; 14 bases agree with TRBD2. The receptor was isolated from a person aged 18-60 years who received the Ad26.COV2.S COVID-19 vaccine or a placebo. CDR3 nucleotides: TGTGCCAGTAGTAGGACCCGGACTAGCGGGAGGCCCTCGGACTACGAGCAGTACTTC. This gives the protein CASSRTRTSGRPSDYEQYF.